This T cell receptor beta chain was profiled in a study of healthy donors' naive CD4 and CD8 T cells. At the level of the study: Donors came from three age groups: 20-25, 40-50 and 60-70 years.

Sorting defined naive CD4+ as CD4+CD8-CD45RO-CD45RA+ and naive CD8+ as CD8+CD4-CD45RA+CD27bright. The germline CDR1 and CDR2 sequences are SQVTM and ANQGSEA. The CDR3 spans 14 residues. The J segment lost 7 bases and the V segment lost 7 bases, leaving 12 bases of the junction unmatched. The study's findings and limits: Most V and J genes were reportedly biased between naive CD4+ and CD8+ cells.

A note on this clonotype: Its target is not known.

TCR libraries were built from 500 to 600 ng of total RNA by linear amplification. TCRdb re-called the reads through MiXCR, storing one row per CDR3 protein. The sample includes approximately 180,000 distinct CDR3 sequences, 65% to 80% of them seen just once. The sample taken for sequencing was naive CD4+ and CD8+ T cells sorted from blood, pooled from several donors. The receptor comes from a pool of human donors in good health; the sample pools cells from several healthy donors. The chain joins TRBV29-1 to TRBJ2-1; TRBD1 agrees at 8 bases. The CDR3 DNA reads as TGCAGCGCCCGAGGTAGGGACAGGTCTAATGAGCAGTTCTTC. Protein sequence: CSARGRDRSNEQFF.